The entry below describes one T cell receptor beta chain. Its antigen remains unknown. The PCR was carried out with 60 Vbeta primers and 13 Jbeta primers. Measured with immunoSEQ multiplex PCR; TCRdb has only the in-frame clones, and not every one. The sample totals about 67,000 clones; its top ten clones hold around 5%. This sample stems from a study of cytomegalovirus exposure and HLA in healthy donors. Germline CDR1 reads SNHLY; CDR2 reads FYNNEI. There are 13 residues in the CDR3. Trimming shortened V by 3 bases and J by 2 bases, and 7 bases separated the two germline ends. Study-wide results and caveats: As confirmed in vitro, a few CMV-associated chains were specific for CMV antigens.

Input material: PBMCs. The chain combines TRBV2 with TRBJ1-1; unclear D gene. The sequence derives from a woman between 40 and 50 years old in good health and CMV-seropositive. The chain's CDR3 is CASSDKRNTEAFF. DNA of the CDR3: TGTGCCAGCAGTGACAAGAGAAACACTGAAGCTTTCTTT.